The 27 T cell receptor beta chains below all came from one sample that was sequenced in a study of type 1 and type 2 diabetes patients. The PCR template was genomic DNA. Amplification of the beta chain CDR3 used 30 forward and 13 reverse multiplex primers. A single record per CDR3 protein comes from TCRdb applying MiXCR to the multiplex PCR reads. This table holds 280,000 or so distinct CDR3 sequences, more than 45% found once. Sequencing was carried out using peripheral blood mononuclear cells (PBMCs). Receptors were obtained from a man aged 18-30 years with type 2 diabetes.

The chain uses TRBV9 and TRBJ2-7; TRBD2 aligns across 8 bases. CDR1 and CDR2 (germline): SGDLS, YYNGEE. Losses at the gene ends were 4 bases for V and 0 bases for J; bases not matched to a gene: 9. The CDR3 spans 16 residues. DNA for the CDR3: TGTGCCAGCAGCCTCGGGTTCGGGAGGGCCTCCTACGAGCAGTACTTC. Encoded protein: CASSLGFGRASYEQYF. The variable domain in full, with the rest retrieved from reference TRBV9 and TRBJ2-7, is DSGVTQTPKHLITATGQRVTLRCSPRSGDLSVYWYQQSLDQGLQFLIQYYNGEERAKGNILERFSAQQFPDLHSELNLSSLELGDSALYFCASSLGFGRASYEQYFGPGTRLTVT.

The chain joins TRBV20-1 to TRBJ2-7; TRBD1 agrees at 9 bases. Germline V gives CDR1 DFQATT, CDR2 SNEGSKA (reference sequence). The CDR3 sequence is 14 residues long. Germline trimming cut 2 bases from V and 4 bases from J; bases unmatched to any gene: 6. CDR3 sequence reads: CSARPRTGVYEQYF. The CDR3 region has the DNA TGCAGTGCTAGACCAAGGACAGGGGTATACGAGCAGTACTTC.

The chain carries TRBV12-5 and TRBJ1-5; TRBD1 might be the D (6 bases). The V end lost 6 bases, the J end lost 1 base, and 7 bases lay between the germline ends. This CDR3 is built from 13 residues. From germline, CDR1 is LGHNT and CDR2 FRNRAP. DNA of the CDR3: TGTGCTAGTGGAGGGGGAAGCAATCAGCCCCAGCATTTT. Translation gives CASGGGSNQPQHF.

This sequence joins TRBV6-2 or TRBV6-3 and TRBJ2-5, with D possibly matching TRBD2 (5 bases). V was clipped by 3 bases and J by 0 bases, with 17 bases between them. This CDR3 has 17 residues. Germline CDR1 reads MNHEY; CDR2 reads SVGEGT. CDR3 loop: CASSYGSSGEYQETQYF. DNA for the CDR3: TGTGCCAGCAGTTATGGGTCGAGCGGAGAGTACCAAGAGACCCAGTACTTC.

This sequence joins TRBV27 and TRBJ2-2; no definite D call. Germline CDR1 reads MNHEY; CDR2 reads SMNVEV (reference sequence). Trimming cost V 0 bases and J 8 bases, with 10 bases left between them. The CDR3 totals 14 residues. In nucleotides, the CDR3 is TGTGCCAGCAGTTTATCGATACTTGCGGGGGAGCTGTTTTTT. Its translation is CASSLSILAGELFF.

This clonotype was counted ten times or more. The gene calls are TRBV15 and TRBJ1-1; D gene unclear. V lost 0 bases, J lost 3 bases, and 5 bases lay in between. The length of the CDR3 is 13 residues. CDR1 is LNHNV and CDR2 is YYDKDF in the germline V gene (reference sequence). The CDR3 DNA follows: TGTGCCACCAGCAGAGATCTGGACACTGAAGCTTTCTTT. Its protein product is CATSRDLDTEAFF. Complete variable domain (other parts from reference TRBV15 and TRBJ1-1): DAMVIQNPRYQVTQFGKPVTLSCSQTLNHNVMYWYQQKSSQAPKLLFHYYDKDFNNEADTPDNFQSRRPNTSFCFLDIRSPGLGDTAMYLCATSRDLDTEAFFGQGTRLTVV.

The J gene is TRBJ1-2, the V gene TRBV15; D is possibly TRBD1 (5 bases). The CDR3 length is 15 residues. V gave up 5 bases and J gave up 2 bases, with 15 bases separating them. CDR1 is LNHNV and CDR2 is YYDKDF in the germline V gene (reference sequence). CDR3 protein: CATSSKKQENYGYTF. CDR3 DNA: TGTGCCACCAGCTCTAAGAAACAGGAGAACTATGGCTACACCTTC.

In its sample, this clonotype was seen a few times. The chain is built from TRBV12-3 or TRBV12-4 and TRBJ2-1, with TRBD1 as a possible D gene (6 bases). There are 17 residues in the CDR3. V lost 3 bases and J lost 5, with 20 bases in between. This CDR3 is CASSFFLYRTVHNEQFF. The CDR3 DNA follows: TGTGCCAGCAGTTTTTTTCTATACAGGACAGTTCACAATGAGCAGTTCTTC.

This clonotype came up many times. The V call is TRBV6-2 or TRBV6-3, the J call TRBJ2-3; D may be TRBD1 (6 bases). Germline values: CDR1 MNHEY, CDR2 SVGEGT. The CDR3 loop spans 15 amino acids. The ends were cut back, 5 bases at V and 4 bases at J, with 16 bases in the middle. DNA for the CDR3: TGTGCCAGCAGTCCCTCAGTTGAGGGGGCAGATACGCAGTATTTT. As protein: CASSPSVEGADTQYF.

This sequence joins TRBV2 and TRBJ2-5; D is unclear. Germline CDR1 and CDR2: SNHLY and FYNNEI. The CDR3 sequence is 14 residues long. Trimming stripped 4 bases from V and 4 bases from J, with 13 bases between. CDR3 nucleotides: TGTGCCAGCAGTGGTTTTCAGCGTCGAGAGACCCAGTACTTC. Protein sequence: CASSGFQRRETQYF.

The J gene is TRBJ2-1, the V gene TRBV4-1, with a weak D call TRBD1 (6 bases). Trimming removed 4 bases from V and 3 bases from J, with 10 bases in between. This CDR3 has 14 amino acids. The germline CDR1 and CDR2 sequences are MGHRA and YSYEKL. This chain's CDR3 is CASSREGVYNEQFF. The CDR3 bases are TGCGCCAGCAGCCGAGAGGGGGTCTACAATGAGCAGTTCTTC.

This CDR3 reads CASSQEGRVGAEAFF. The CDR3 DNA reads TGTGCCAGCAGCCAAGAAGGACGGGTAGGGGCTGAAGCTTTCTTT. This chain uses TRBV14 with TRBJ1-1, with a tentative D call TRBD1 (5 bases). CDR3 length: 15 residues. Per germline, CDR1 SGHDN and CDR2 FVKESK. Trimming left V 0 bases short and J 6 bases short, with 14 bases between. Variable domain in full (rest from reference TRBV14 and TRBJ1-1): EAGVTQFPSHSVIEKGQTVTLRCDPISGHDNLYWYRRVMGKEIKFLLHFVKESKQDESGMPNNRFLAERTGGTYSTLKVQPAELEDSGVYFCASSQEGRVGAEAFFGQGTRLTVV.

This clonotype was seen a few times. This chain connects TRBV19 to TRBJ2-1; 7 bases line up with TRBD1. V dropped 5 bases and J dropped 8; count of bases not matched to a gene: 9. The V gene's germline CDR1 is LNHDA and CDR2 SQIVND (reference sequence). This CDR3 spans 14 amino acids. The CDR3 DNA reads TGTGCCAGTAGTGCCTGGGGGACAGCCCATGAGCAGTTCTTC. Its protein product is CASSAWGTAHEQFF.

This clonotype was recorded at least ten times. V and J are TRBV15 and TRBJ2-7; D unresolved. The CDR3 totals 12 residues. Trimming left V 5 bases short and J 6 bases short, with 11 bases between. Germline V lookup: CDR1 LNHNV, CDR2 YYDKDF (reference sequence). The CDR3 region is CATSSRLGEQYF. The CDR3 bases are TGTGCCACCAGCTCCCGGTTGGGCGAGCAGTACTTC.

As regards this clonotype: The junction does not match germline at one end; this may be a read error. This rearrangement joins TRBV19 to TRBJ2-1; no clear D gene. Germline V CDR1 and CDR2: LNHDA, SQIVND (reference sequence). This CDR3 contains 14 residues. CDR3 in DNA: TGTGCCAGTAGTTTCAAATCCGGCCCAAGGGTGCAGTCCTTC. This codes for CASSFKSGPRVQSF. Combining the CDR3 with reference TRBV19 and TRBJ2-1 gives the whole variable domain DGGITQSPKYLFRKEGQNVTLSCEQNLNHDAMYWYRQDPGQGLRLIYYSQIVNDFQKGDIAEGYSVSREKKESFPLTVTSAQKNPTAFYLCASSFKSGPRVQSFGPGTRLTVL.

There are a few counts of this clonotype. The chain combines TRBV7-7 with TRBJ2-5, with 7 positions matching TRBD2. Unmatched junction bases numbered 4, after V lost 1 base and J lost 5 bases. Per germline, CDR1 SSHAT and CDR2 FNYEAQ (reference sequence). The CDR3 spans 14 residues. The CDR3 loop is CASSLGGGFETQYF. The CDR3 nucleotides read TGTGCCAGCAGCTTAGGGGGAGGGTTTGAGACCCAGTACTTC.

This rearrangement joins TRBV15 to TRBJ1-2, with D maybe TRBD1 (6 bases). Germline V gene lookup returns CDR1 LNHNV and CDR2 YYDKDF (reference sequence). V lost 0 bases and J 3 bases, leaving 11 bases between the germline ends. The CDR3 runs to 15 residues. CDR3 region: CATSRDRGGDYGYTF. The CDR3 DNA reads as TGTGCCACCAGCAGAGATCGCGGGGGCGACTATGGCTACACCTTC.

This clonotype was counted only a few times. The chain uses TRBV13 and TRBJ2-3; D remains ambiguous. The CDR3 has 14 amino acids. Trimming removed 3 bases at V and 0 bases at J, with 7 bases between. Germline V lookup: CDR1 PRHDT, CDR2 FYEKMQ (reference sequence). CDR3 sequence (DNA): TGTGCCAGCAGCTTCGGCACTAGCACAGATACGCAGTATTTT. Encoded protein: CASSFGTSTDTQYF. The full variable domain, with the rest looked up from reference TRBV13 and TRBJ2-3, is AAGVIQSPRHLIKEKRETATLKCYPIPRHDTVYWYQQGPGQDPQFLISFYEKMQSDKGSIPDRFSAQQFSDYHSELNMSSLELGDSALYFCASSFGTSTDTQYFGPGTRLTVL.

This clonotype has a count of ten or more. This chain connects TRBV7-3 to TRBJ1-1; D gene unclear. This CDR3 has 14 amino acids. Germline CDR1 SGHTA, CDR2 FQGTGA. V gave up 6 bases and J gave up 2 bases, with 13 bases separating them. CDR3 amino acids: CASSPDIRNTEAFF. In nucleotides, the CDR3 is TGTGCCAGCAGTCCCGACATACGTAACACTGAAGCTTTCTTT.

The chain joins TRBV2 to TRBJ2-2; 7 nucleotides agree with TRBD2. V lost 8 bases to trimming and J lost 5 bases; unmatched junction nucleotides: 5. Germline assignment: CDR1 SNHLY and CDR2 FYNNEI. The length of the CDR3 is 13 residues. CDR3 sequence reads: CASYRGVTGELFF. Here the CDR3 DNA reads TGTGCCAGCTACCGGGGGGTGACCGGGGAGCTGTTTTTT.

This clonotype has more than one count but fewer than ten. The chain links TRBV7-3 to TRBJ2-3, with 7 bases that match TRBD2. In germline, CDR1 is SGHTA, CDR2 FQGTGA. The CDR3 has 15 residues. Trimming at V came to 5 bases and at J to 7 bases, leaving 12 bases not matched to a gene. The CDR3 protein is CASSPTAGSINTQYF. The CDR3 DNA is TGTGCCAGCAGCCCCACAGCGGGGAGCATAAATACGCAGTATTTT.

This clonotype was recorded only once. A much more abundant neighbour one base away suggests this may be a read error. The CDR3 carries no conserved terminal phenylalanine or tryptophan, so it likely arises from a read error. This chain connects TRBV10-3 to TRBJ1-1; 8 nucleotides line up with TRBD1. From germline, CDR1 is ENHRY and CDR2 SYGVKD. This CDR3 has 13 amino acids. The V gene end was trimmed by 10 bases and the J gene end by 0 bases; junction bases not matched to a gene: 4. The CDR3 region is CATRQGMNTEAFL. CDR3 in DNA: TGTGCCACCAGACAGGGGATGAACACTGAAGCTTTCCTT.

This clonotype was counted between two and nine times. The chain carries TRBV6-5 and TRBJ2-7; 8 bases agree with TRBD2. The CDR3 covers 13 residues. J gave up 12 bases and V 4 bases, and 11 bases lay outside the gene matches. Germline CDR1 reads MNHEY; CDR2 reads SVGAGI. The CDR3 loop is CASSLASSGSWYF. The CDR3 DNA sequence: TGTGCCAGCAGTTTAGCGTCGAGCGGGAGTTGGTACTTC.

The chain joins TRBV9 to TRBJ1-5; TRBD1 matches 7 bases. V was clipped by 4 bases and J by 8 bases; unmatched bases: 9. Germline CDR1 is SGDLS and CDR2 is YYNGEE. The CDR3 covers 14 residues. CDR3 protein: CASSSGTDKEPQHF. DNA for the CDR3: TGTGCCAGCAGCTCCGGGACAGATAAAGAGCCCCAGCATTTT.

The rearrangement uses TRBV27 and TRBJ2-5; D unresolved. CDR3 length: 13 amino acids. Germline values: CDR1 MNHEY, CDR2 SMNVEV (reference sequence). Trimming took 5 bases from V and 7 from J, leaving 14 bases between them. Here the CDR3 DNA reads TGTGCCAGCAGTGAGTCCCGAGAAACGACCCAGTACTTC. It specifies CASSESRETTQYF.

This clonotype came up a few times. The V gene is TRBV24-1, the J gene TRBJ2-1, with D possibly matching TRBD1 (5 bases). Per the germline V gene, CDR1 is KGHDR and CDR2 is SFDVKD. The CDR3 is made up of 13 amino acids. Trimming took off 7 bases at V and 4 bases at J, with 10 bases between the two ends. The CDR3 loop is CATRARDYNEQFF. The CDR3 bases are TGTGCCACCAGGGCCAGGGATTACAATGAGCAGTTCTTC.

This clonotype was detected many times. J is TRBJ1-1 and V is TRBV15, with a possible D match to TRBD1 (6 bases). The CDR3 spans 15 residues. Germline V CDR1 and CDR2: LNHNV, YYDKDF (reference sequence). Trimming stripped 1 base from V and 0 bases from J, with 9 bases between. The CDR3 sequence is CATSRGDRMNTEAFF. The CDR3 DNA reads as TGTGCCACCAGCAGAGGTGACAGGATGAACACTGAAGCTTTCTTT.